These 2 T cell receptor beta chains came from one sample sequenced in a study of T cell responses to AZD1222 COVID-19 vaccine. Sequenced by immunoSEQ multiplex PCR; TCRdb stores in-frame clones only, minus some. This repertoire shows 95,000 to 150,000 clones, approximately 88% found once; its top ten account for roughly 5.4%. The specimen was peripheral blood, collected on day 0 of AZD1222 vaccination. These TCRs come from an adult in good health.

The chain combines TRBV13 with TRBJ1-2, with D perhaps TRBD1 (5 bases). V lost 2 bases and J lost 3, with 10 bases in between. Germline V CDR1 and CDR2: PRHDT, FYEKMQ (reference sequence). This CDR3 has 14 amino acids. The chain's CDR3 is CASSLKGIDYGYTF. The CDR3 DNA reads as TGTGCCAGCAGCTTAAAGGGGATTGACTATGGCTACACCTTC.

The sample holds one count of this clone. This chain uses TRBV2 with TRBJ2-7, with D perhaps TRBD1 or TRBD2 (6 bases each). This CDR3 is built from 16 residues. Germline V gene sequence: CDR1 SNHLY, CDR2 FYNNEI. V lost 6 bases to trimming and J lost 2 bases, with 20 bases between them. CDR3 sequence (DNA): TGTGCCAGCAGGGGGGGCGTCGCAGGGCCAACCTACGAGCAGTACTTC. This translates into CASRGGVAGPTYEQYF.